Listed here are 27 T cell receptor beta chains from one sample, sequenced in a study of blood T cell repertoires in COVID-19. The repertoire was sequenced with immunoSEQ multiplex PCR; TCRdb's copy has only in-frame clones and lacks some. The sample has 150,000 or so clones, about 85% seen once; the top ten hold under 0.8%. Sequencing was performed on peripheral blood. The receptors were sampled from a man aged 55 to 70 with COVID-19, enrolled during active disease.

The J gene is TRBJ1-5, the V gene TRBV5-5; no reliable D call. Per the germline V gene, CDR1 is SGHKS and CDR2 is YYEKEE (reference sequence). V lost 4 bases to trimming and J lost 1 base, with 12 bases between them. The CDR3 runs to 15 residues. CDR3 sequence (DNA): TGTGCCAGCAGCCTATACAGAGAGAGCAATCAGCCCCAGCATTTT. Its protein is CASSLYRESNQPQHF.

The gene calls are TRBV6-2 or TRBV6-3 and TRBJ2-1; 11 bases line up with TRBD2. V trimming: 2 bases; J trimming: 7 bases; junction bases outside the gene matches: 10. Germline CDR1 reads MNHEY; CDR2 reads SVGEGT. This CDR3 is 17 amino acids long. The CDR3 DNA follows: TGTGCCAGCAGTTACCGACTAGCGGGAATGGGTGGGAATGAGCAGTTCTTC. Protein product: CASSYRLAGMGGNEQFF.

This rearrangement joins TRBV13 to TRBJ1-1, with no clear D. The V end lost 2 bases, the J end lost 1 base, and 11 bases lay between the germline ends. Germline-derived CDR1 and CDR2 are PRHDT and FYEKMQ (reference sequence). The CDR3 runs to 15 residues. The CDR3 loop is CASSLWKQRNTEAFF. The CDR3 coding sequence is TGTGCCAGCAGCTTATGGAAACAGAGGAACACTGAAGCTTTCTTT.

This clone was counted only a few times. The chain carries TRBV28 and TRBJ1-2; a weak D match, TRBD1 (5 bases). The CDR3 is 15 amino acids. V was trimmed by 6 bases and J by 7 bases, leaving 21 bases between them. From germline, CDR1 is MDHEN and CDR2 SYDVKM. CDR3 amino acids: CASSSGGTGWVGYTF. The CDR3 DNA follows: TGTGCCAGCAGCTCCGGGGGTACCGGTTGGGTTGGCTACACCTTC.

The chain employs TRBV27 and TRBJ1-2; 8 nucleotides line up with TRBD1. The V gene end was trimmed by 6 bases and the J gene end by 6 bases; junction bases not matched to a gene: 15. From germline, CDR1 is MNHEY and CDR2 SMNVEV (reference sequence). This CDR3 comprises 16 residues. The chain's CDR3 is CASSVKMDRARHGYTF. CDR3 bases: TGTGCCAGCAGCGTAAAGATGGACAGGGCCCGTCATGGCTACACCTTC.

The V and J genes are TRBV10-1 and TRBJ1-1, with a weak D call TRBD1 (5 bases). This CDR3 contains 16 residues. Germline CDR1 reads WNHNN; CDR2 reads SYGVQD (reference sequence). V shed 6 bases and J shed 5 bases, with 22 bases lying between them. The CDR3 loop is CASRPLGTDLRTEAFF. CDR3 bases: TGCGCCAGCAGGCCCTTAGGGACTGACCTTAGGACTGAAGCTTTCTTT.

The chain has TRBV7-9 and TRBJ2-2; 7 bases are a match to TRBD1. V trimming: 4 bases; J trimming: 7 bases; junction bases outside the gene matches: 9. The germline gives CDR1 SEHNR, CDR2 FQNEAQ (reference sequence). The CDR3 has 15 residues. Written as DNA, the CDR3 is TGTGCCAGCAGCTCTATGACAGGGTTAGACGGGGAGCTGTTTTTT. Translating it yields CASSSMTGLDGELFF.

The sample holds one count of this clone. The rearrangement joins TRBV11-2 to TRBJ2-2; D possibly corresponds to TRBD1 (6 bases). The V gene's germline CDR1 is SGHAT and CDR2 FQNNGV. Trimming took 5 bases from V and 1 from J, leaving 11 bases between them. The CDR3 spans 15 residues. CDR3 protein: CASSRGGMNTGELFF. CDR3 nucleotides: TGTGCCAGCAGCCGAGGGGGTATGAACACCGGGGAGCTGTTTTTT.

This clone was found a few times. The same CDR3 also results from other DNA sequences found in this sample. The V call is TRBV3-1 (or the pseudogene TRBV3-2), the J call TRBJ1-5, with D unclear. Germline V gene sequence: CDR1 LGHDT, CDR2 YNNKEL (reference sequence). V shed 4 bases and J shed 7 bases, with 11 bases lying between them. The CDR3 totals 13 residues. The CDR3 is CASSREGGQPQHF. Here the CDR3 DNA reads TGTGCCAGCAGCCGGGAGGGCGGGCAGCCCCAGCATTTT.

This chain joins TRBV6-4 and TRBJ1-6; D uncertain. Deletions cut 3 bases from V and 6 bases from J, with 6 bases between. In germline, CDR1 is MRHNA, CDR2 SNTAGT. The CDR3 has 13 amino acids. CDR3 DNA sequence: TGTGCCAGCAGTGAATATCGTAATTCACCCCTCCACTTT. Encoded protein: CASSEYRNSPLHF.

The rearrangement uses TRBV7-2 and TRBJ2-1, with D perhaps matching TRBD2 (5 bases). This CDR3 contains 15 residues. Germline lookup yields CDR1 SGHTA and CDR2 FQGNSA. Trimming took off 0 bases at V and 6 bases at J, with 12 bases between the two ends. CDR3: CASSLAVGVFNEQFF. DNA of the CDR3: TGTGCCAGCAGCTTAGCAGTGGGAGTATTCAATGAGCAGTTCTTC.

In nucleotides, the CDR3 is TGTGCCAGCAGTGAAGTGGGCGTCGGAGAGACCCAGTACTTC. Translation gives CASSEVGVGETQYF. The chain recombines TRBV6-1 with TRBJ2-5; no reliable D call. The CDR3 runs to 14 residues. Germline CDR1 is MNHNS and CDR2 is SASEGT. V dropped 1 base and J dropped 4 bases, with 10 bases sitting between them.

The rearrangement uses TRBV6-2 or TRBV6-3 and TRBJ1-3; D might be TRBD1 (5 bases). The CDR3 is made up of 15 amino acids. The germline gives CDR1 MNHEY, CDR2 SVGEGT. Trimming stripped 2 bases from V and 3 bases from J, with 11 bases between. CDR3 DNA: TGTGCCAGCAGTTACGGAGGGACGGGTGGAAACACCATATATTTT. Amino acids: CASSYGGTGGNTIYF.

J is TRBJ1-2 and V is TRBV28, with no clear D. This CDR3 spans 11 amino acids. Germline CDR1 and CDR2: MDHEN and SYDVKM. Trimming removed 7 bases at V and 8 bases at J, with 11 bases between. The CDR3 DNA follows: TGTGCCAGCAATTCCCCTGTAGGCTACACCTTC. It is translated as CASNSPVGYTF.

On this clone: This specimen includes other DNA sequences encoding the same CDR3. CDR3 loop: CASSQGGIYEQYF. CDR3 sequence (DNA): TGTGCCAGCAGCCAAGGGGGCATCTACGAGCAGTACTTC. The rearrangement joins TRBV3-1 (or the pseudogene TRBV3-2) to TRBJ2-7; D is perhaps TRBD1 (5 bases). V lost 1 base and J lost 3, with 7 bases in between. CDR3 length: 13 residues. Germline values: CDR1 LGHDT, CDR2 YNNKEL (reference sequence).

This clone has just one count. CDR3 DNA sequence: TGTGCCAGTAGTATGATCGGTGGGGGCCGCGAGGAAGCTTTCTTT. Residues: CASSMIGGGREEAFF. The V call is TRBV19, the J call TRBJ1-1, with a tentative D call TRBD1 (6 bases). The CDR3 loop spans 15 amino acids. The germline V and J ends were trimmed by 3 bases and 8 bases, with 19 bases remaining between them. Per germline, CDR1 LNHDA and CDR2 SQIVND (reference sequence).

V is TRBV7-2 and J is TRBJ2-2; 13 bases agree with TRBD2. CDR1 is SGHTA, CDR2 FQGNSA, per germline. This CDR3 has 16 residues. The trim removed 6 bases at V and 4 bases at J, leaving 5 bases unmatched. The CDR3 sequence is CASRKTSGRSTGELFF. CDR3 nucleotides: TGTGCCAGCAGAAAGACTAGCGGGAGGAGCACCGGGGAGCTGTTTTTT.

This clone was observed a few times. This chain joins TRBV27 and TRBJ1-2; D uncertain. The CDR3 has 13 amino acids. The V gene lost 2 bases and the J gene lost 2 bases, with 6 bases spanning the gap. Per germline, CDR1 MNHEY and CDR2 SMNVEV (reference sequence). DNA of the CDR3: TGTGCCAGCAGTTTAGGCAAGAACTATGGCTACACCTTC. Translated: CASSLGKNYGYTF.

CDR3 DNA: TGTGCCAGCAGCTTGACAGACCTCTCCTACAATGAGCAGTTCTTC. Protein sequence: CASSLTDLSYNEQFF. The chain joins TRBV7-3 to TRBJ2-1; D may be TRBD1 (5 bases). In germline, CDR1 is SGHTA, CDR2 FQGTGA. With 3 bases removed from V and 0 bases from J, the gap between germline ends came to 9 bases. The CDR3 loop spans 15 amino acids.

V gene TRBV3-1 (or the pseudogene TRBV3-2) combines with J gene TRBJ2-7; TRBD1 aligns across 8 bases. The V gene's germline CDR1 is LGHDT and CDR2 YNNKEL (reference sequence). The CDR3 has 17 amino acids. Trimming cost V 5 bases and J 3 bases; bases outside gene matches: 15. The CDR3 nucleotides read TGTGCCAGCAGCTTCAATAGGGCGACAGGGGCCCGCTACGAGCAGTACTTC. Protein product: CASSFNRATGARYEQYF.

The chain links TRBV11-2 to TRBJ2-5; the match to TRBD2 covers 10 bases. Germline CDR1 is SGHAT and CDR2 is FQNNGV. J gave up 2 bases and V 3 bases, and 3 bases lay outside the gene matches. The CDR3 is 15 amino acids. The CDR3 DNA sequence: TGTGCCAGCAGCTTTCGACTAGCGGGTCAAGAGACCCAGTACTTC. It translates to CASSFRLAGQETQYF.

CDR3 residues: CALEPPYGYTF. The CDR3 DNA is TGTGCCCTGGAGCCCCCCTATGGCTACACCTTC. The rearrangement uses TRBV5-8 and TRBJ1-2; no firm D call. V was cut by 10 bases and J by 4 bases, with 11 bases left in between. This CDR3 has 11 residues. CDR1 and CDR2 (germline): SGHTS, YDEGEE.

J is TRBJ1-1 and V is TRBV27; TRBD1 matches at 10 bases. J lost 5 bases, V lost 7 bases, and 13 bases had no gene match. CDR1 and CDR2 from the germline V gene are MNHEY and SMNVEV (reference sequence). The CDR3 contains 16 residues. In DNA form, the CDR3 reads TGTGCCAGCACCATAACCGGACAGGGGGAAAGGACTGAAGCTTTCTTT. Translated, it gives CASTITGQGERTEAFF.

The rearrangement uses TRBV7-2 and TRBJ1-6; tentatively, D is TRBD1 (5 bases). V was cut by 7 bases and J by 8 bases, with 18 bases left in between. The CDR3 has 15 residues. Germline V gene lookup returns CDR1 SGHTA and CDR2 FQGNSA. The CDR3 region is CASTPRRGGDSPLHF. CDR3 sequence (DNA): TGTGCCAGCACCCCTCGTCGGGGGGGGGATTCACCCCTCCACTTT.

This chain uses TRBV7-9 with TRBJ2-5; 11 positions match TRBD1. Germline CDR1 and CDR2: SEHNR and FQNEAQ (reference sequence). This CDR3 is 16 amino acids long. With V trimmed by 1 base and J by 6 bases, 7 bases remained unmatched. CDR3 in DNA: TGTGCCAGCAGCTTAGAGTTGGGACAGGGGGGGAAGACCCAGTACTTC. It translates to CASSLELGQGGKTQYF.

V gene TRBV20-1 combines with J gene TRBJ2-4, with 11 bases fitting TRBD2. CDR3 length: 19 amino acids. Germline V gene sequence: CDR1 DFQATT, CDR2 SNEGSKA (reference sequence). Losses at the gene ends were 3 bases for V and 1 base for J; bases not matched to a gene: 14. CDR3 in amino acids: CSASGKIAGGPGAKNIQYF. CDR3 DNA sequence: TGCAGTGCTAGTGGCAAAATAGCGGGGGGGCCGGGTGCCAAAAACATTCAGTACTTC.

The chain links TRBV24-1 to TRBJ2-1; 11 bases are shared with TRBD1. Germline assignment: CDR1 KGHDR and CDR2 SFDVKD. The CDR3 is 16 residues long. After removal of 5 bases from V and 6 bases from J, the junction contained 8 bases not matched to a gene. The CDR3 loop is CATSVSGTGGSNEQFF. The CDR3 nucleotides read TGTGCCACCAGTGTTTCCGGGACAGGGGGATCCAATGAGCAGTTCTTC.